This TCR beta chain comes out of a study of T cell repertoires in cytomegalovirus infection. Looking at the study overall: Carrying CMV and the relevant HLA type showed in public TCR beta signatures.

Regarding the study as a whole: Predominance within the ex vivo response was attributable to HLA-C-restricted CMV-specific TCR beta clonotypes. Carriage of CMV together with the relevant HLA was identifiable through cumulative public TCR beta family frequency.

TCRdb itself ran the reads through MiXCR, one entry per CDR3 protein. The sample lists 350,000 to 450,000 distinct CDR3 sequences, about a sixth seen once, with approximately 10% in the top ten. J lost 2 bases, V lost 5 bases, and 8 bases had no gene match. The germline gives CDR1 SGHTA, CDR2 FQGNSA. CDR3 length equals 15 residues. Only a few counts were recorded for this clonotype. What it binds is not known. The V gene is TRBV7-2, the J gene TRBJ2-7; 8 bases are a match to TRBD2. Input material: PBMCs. The clonotype was recovered from a human donor in good health (CMV status not recorded). Some clones in this sample may be carry-over from other donors' samples. The chain's CDR3 is CASSHSGNGAYEQYF. CDR3 bases: TGTGCCAGCAGCCATAGCGGGAACGGGGCCTACGAGCAGTACTTC.